Below are 23 T cell receptor beta chains sequenced from a single sample in a study of cytomegalovirus exposure and HLA in healthy donors. 60 Vbeta and 13 Jbeta primers were used in PCR. Libraries were prepared by immunoSEQ multiplex PCR; TCRdb keeps only in-frame clonotypes and omits some of them. Of about 200,000 clones listed, under 85% are singletons. The material sequenced was PBMCs. The receptors were gathered from a man over 45 in good health and CMV-seronegative.

This chain links TRBV18 with TRBJ2-7, with D tentatively TRBD2 (5 bases). V lost 4 bases to trimming and J lost 0 bases, with 13 bases between them. The CDR3 is made up of 15 amino acids. From germline, CDR1 is KGHSH and CDR2 LQKENI. In nucleotides, the CDR3 is TGTGCCAGCTCACTGACGACGGGGAGCTCCTACGAGCAGTACTTC. The encoded protein is CASSLTTGSSYEQYF.

The chain joins TRBV19 to TRBJ2-7, with 9 bases aligning to TRBD1. Germline CDR1 LNHDA, CDR2 SQIVND (reference sequence). The CDR3 spans 16 residues. The V segment lost 1 base and the J segment 3 bases; nucleotides outside the gene matches: 7. The chain's CDR3 is CASSIGAGTGIYEQYF. In nucleotides, the CDR3 is TGTGCCAGTAGTATAGGCGCCGGGACAGGGATCTACGAGCAGTACTTC.

The chain is built from TRBV9 and TRBJ2-7; 11 nucleotides line up with TRBD2. CDR1 is SGDLS and CDR2 is YYNGEE in the germline V gene. The CDR3 is 14 amino acids. J was trimmed by 7 bases and V by 4 bases; bases with no gene match: 7. The CDR3 here is CASSLTSGREEQYF. CDR3 nucleotides: TGTGCCAGCAGCCTCACTAGCGGGAGAGAGGAGCAGTACTTC.

The V gene is TRBV7-9, the J gene TRBJ2-7; possible D gene TRBD2, 5 bases. The CDR3 length is 11 residues. CDR1 is SEHNR and CDR2 is FQNEAQ in the germline V gene (reference sequence). The CDR3 DNA sequence: TGTGCAGCGGAGAGCTCCTACGAGCAGTACTTC. It specifies CAAESSYEQYF.

This rearrangement joins TRBV7-9 to TRBJ1-1; 9 positions match TRBD1. J gave up 4 bases and V 6 bases, and 3 bases lay outside the gene matches. CDR1 SEHNR and CDR2 FQNEAQ come from the germline V gene (reference sequence). The CDR3 is made up of 13 amino acids. In DNA form, the CDR3 reads TGTGCCAGCAGTCGACAGGGGGGCACTGAAGCTTTCTTT. Its protein product is CASSRQGGTEAFF.

The chain couples TRBV19 to TRBJ2-2; 7 bases fit TRBD1. Germline-derived CDR1 and CDR2 are LNHDA and SQIVND (reference sequence). V gave up 11 bases and J gave up 1 base; unmatched junction bases: 4. The CDR3 sequence is 13 residues long. The CDR3 region has the DNA TGTGCCGCCCGGGACAGGAACACCGGGGAGCTGTTTTTT. Protein product: CAARDRNTGELFF.

This clone was detected only a few times. The same CDR3 arises from other DNA sequences in this sample as well. J is TRBJ2-5 and V is TRBV18; D perhaps matches TRBD2 (7 bases). Germline assignment: CDR1 KGHSH and CDR2 LQKENI. V lost 1 base, J lost 4 bases, and 10 bases lay in between. CDR3 size: 14 residues. The CDR3 loop reads CASSPQRGGETQYF. The CDR3 nucleotides read TGTGCCAGCTCACCACAGAGGGGGGGAGAGACCCAGTACTTC.

Concerning this clone: Its ends do not fully match the called genes, so a read error is possible. The chain uses TRBV27 and TRBJ2-4, with D tentatively TRBD2 (6 bases). Germline CDR1 is MNHEY and CDR2 is SMNVEV (reference sequence). The CDR3 length is 15 residues. Here the CDR3 DNA reads TGTGCCAGCAGTGAACCCGGGAGCCCCAAAAACAGTCAGTACTTC. Encoded protein: CASSEPGSPKNSQYF.

The V call is TRBV27, the J call TRBJ2-4; 13 bases are a match to TRBD2. The germline V gene has CDR1 MNHEY and CDR2 SMNVEV (reference sequence). The CDR3 is 17 residues long. V trimming: 5 bases; J trimming: 8 bases; junction bases outside the gene matches: 12. The chain's CDR3 is CASSRSGGLAGRDIQYF. CDR3 bases: TGTGCCAGCAGTCGCAGCGGGGGACTAGCGGGACGGGACATTCAGTACTTC.

The chain links TRBV5-1 to TRBJ1-5, with D possibly being TRBD1 (6 bases). The CDR3 is made up of 13 amino acids. Trimming stripped 3 bases from V and 7 bases from J, with 11 bases between. The V gene's germline CDR1 is SGHRS and CDR2 YFSETQ. CDR3 in DNA: TGCGCCAGCAGCTCTAGCAGGGGACAGCCCCAGCATTTT. Translation: CASSSSRGQPQHF.

J is TRBJ2-1 and V is TRBV7-3, with a tentative D call TRBD2 (5 bases). The CDR3 runs 14 residues. V lost 2 bases and J 1 base, leaving 6 bases between the germline ends. Per the germline V gene, CDR1 is SGHTA and CDR2 is FQGTGA. The CDR3 loop is CASSLEGSYNEQFF. The CDR3 nucleotides read TGTGCCAGCAGCTTAGAGGGTTCCTACAATGAGCAGTTCTTC.

The rearrangement links TRBV6-1 to TRBJ2-7; 10 bases are a match to TRBD1. The germline gives CDR1 MNHNS, CDR2 SASEGT. J was trimmed by 5 bases and V by 7 bases; bases with no gene match: 11. The CDR3 length is 15 residues. The DNA of the CDR3 is TGTGCCAGCACCACCGCCGGGACAGGGGCTGACGAGCAGTACTTC. It translates to CASTTAGTGADEQYF.

The chain joins TRBV6-5 to TRBJ2-7, with a possible D match to TRBD2 (6 bases). V lost 5 bases and J 4 bases, leaving 9 bases between the germline ends. Germline V gene data show CDR1 as MNHEY and CDR2 as SVGAGI. There are 12 residues in the CDR3. DNA of the CDR3: TGTGCCAGCAGTGGAGGGATGTACGAGCAGTACTTC. Amino acids: CASSGGMYEQYF.

This clone has only a few counts. This chain uses TRBV6-1 with TRBJ2-3; D is perhaps TRBD1 (7 bases). Trimming took 6 bases from V and 3 from J, leaving 13 bases between them. The CDR3 loop spans 14 amino acids. In germline, CDR1 is MNHNS, CDR2 SASEGT. In DNA, the CDR3 is TGTGCCAGCAGGCAGGGGGGTGGTACAGATACGCAGTATTTT. Amino acids: CASRQGGGTDTQYF.

The chain is built from TRBV7-2 and TRBJ2-7; possibly TRBD2 for D (6 bases). Germline assignment: CDR1 SGHTA and CDR2 FQGNSA. Trimming left V 5 bases short and J 2 bases short, with 13 bases between. The CDR3 is 14 amino acids. The CDR3 reads CASSRGAGTYEQYF. CDR3 bases: TGTGCCAGCAGCCGCGGGGCTGGGACCTACGAGCAGTACTTC.

The rearrangement joins TRBV6-5 to TRBJ1-2, with 9 positions matching TRBD1. The germline V gene encodes CDR1 MNHEY and CDR2 SVGAGI. The J segment lost 8 bases and the V segment lost 6 bases, leaving 4 bases of the junction unmatched. This CDR3 comprises 12 residues. The CDR3 loop is CASRRTGEGYTF. The CDR3 nucleotides read TGTGCCAGCAGGCGGACAGGGGAAGGCTACACCTTC.

This sequence joins TRBV2 and TRBJ1-1; no definite D call. The CDR3 extends over 13 amino acids. V lost 6 bases and J lost 1, with 9 bases in between. Germline CDR1 reads SNHLY; CDR2 reads FYNNEI. The chain's CDR3 is CASRFYRNTEAFF. CDR3 nucleotides: TGTGCCAGCAGATTCTACAGGAACACTGAAGCTTTCTTT.

A few counts support this clone. The CDR3 protein is CAWTNPPTSGANVLTF. In DNA form, the CDR3 reads TGTGCCTGGACCAACCCCCCTACCTCTGGGGCCAACGTCCTGACTTTC. The rearrangement uses TRBV30 and TRBJ2-6, with no clear D. Germline V gene data show CDR1 as GTSNPN and CDR2 as SVGIG (reference sequence). The CDR3 length is 16 residues. V lost 4 bases and J 0 bases, leaving 13 bases between the germline ends.

The gene calls are TRBV11-3 and TRBJ2-6, with D hard to call. Between the trimmed V and J ends, which lost 5 bases and 1 base, there was a span of 6 bases. Germline V gene lookup returns CDR1 SGHNT and CDR2 YENEEA. The CDR3 is 14 residues long. This CDR3 is CASSATSGANVLTF. The CDR3 DNA sequence: TGTGCCAGCAGCGCGACATCTGGGGCCAACGTCCTGACTTTC.

This clone was picked up a small number of times. The genes are TRBV10-1 and TRBJ2-7; possibly TRBD1 for D (6 bases). CDR1 is WNHNN and CDR2 is SYGVQD in the germline V gene (reference sequence). V was pared by 8 bases and J by 2 bases, with 10 bases between. CDR3 length: 12 residues. For the CDR3, the DNA is TGCGCCAGCGGCAGGGGTCCCTACGAGCAGTACTTC. It yields the protein CASGRGPYEQYF.

The CDR3 sequence: CSVEGPLSTEAFF. In DNA form, the CDR3 reads TGCAGCGTTGAGGGGCCGCTGAGCACTGAAGCTTTCTTT. V gene TRBV29-1 combines with J gene TRBJ1-1; D may be TRBD1 (5 bases). The CDR3 runs 13 residues. CDR1 and CDR2 (germline): SQVTM, ANQGSEA. V was clipped by 3 bases and J by 4 bases, with 12 bases between them.

This rearrangement joins TRBV7-8 to TRBJ1-5, with 7 bases aligning to TRBD1. The CDR3 has 15 residues. Trimming at V came to 2 bases and at J to 6 bases, leaving 7 bases not matched to a gene. CDR1 is SGHVS, CDR2 FQNEAQ, per germline. CDR3 coding DNA: TGTGCCAGCAGCTTACTCAGGGGGTTGGGTCAGCCCCAGCATTTT. This translates into CASSLLRGLGQPQHF. Full variable domain (remainder filled in from reference TRBV7-8 and TRBJ1-5): GAGVSQSPRYKVAKRGQDVALRCDPISGHVSLFWYQQALGQGPEFLTYFQNEAQLDKSGLPSDRFFAERPEGSVSTLKIQRTQQEDSAVYLCASSLLRGLGQPQHFGDGTRLSIL.

In this sample, this clone turned up a few times. The chain employs TRBV27 and TRBJ2-1, with D uncertain. The ends were cut back, 2 bases at V and 2 bases at J, with 10 bases in the middle. The CDR3 is 15 amino acids. Looked up from germline, CDR1 is MNHEY and CDR2 is SMNVEV (reference sequence). The DNA of the CDR3 is TGTGCCAGCAGTTTACCCTCCCTACCCTACAATGAGCAGTTCTTC. It specifies CASSLPSLPYNEQFF.